Below are 10 T cell receptor beta chains sequenced from a single sample in a study of beta chain features in type 1 diabetes. Antigens of these TCRs are unknown. General study findings and limits: Type 1 diabetes patients had TCRB CDR3s that were shorter (moderately but significantly so) in all four CD4+ subsets.

Of the isolated RNA, all was reverse transcribed, and so the sequenced material was expressed TCRB transcripts. The repertoire was sequenced with immunoSEQ multiplex PCR; TCRdb's copy has only in-frame clones and lacks some. Of about 340,000 clones detected, 9.3% appear once; the ten largest clones hold roughly 1%. Sequencing was carried out using central memory CD4+ T cells from blood. The receptor set was obtained from a young man with type 1 diabetes.

In its sample, this clone was seen a few times. A read error may account for a junction end that differs from germline. The chain uses TRBV7-2 and TRBJ2-5, with a weak D call TRBD2 (6 bases). The CDR3 spans 14 residues. Germline V gene data show CDR1 as SGHTA and CDR2 as FQGNSA. The CDR3: CASSQEPSEETQYF. DNA of the CDR3: TGCGCCAGCAGCCAAGAACCTAGCGAAGAGACCCAGTACTTC.

The table lists this clone with a few counts. CDR3 sequence reads: CASSQDGTAEAFF. The CDR3, as DNA: TGCGCCAGCAGCCAAGATGGAACAGCTGAAGCTTTCTTT. V and J are TRBV4-3 and TRBJ1-1; no reliable D call. CDR3 length: 13 amino acids. V shed 0 bases and J shed 6 bases, with 8 bases lying between them. The V gene's germline CDR1 is LGHNA and CDR2 YSLEER.

This clone was found a few times. This chain joins TRBV29-1 and TRBJ2-3, with a tentative D call TRBD1 (5 bases). V lost 5 bases and J 1 base, leaving 13 bases between the germline ends. This CDR3 is built from 14 residues. The germline gives CDR1 SQVTM, CDR2 ANQGSEA. The CDR3 region is CSVLRGAGTDTQYF. The CDR3 DNA reads TGCAGCGTTTTAAGGGGCGCGGGCACAGATACGCAGTATTTT.

The table lists this clone with a few counts. V gene TRBV5-6 combines with J gene TRBJ2-1; no clear D gene. The ends were cut back, 4 bases at V and 4 bases at J, with 9 bases in the middle. The CDR3 length is 13 residues. CDR1 and CDR2 from the germline V gene are SGHDT and YYEEEE. The CDR3 DNA follows: TGTGCCAGCAGCCATCTGGAGTACAATGAGCAGTTCTTC. Amino acid sequence: CASSHLEYNEQFF.

This clone was found a few times. This chain uses TRBV18 with TRBJ1-6; 7 bases align to TRBD1. The germline CDR1 and CDR2 sequences are KGHSH and LQKENI. The CDR3 runs to 15 residues. Germline trimming cut 4 bases from V and 8 bases from J; bases unmatched to any gene: 8. Written as DNA, the CDR3 is TGTGCCAGCTCACGCTCAGGGGGAGGGGATTCACCCCTCCACTTT. This encodes CASSRSGGGDSPLHF.

The rearrangement uses TRBV29-1 and TRBJ1-3; tentative D call: TRBD1 (6 bases). The CDR3 runs 14 residues. V was clipped by 6 bases and J by 2 bases, with 14 bases between them. Germline CDR1 is SQVTM and CDR2 is ANQGSEA. In nucleotides, the CDR3 is TGCAGCGTCCGACCCGGGGGGCCTGGAAACACCATATATTTT. This encodes CSVRPGGPGNTIYF.

Only a few counts were recorded for this clone. The V and J genes are TRBV7-2 and TRBJ1-1; D gene ambiguous. There are 14 residues in the CDR3. V was clipped by 4 bases and J by 2 bases, with 11 bases between them. The germline gives CDR1 SGHTA, CDR2 FQGNSA. The CDR3: CASSSTYSNTEAFF. The CDR3 DNA is TGTGCCAGCAGCTCCACTTACAGCAACACTGAAGCTTTCTTT.

This chain connects TRBV5-1 to TRBJ2-7; tentatively, D is TRBD1 (5 bases). Trimming pared 0 bases from V and 4 bases from J, leaving 11 bases between. The germline V gene has CDR1 SGHRS and CDR2 YFSETQ. CDR3 length: 14 amino acids. The CDR3 coding sequence is TGCGCCAGCAGCTTGGCCTGGGGCGCTTACGAGCAGTACTTC. Translating it yields CASSLAWGAYEQYF.

This chain connects TRBV19 to TRBJ1-5, with unresolved D. In germline, CDR1 is LNHDA, CDR2 SQIVND (reference sequence). Trimming took off 5 bases at V and 1 base at J, with 18 bases between the two ends. This CDR3 is 17 amino acids long. CDR3 coding DNA: TGTGCCAGTAGTCATTCCCTAACGGCAGTAAGCAATCAGCCCCAGCATTTT. It yields the protein CASSHSLTAVSNQPQHF.

This clone was seen many times. This chain uses TRBV7-2 with TRBJ2-3, with 15 nucleotides matching TRBD2. Germline V gene data show CDR1 as SGHTA and CDR2 as FQGNSA. Trimming took 3 bases from V and 3 from J; bases not matched to a gene: 1. This CDR3 comprises 16 residues. CDR3 bases: TGTGCCAGCAGCTTCGGGACTAGCGGGGGGACAGATACGCAGTATTTT. It codes for CASSFGTSGGTDTQYF.